This T cell receptor (beta chain) originates from a study of blood T cell repertoires in COVID-19. The V and J ends lost 4 bases and 4 bases, in that order; junction bases with no gene match: 5. CDR1 SQVTM and CDR2 ANQGSEA come from the germline V gene. This CDR3 has 14 residues. Participants were aged about 18 to 100 years from approximately 23 US areas. Participant-given clinical history determined each cohort assignment. Two negative PCRs, clearance, or symptom resolution were required of recovered Cohort 3 donors. This table comes from immunoSEQ multiplex PCR, and its TCRdb copy is limited to in-frame clones, with some not included. The table lists roughly 330,000 clones, over 75% of them singletons, with less than 6.5% in the top ten.

This sequence originates from a man younger than 45 who had recovered from COVID-19. This chain connects TRBV29-1 to TRBJ2-2; 8 positions match TRBD1. The sequencing sample was made of PBMCs or T cells enriched from blood (not recorded which). The chain's CDR3 is CSVVTGVGTGELFF. The CDR3 nucleotides are TGCAGCGTTGTGACAGGGGTAGGCACCGGGGAGCTGTTTTTT.